These 5 T cell receptor beta chains originate from one sample sequenced in a study of Graves' ophthalmopathy and Graves' hyperthyroidism. RNA transcripts served as template for amplifying TCR beta CDR3 sequences. Scientists carried out first-round RT-PCR using HTBI primers and then a second-round multiplex PCR. Using its own MiXCR run on the multiplex PCR reads, TCRdb lists one record per CDR3 protein. The sample lists a few hundred thousand distinct CDR3 sequences; approximately 15% were seen once. The sample consisted of peripheral blood. The source is a woman between 18 and 29 years old with stable Graves' hyperthyroidism.

The rearrangement links TRBV20-1 to TRBJ1-6, with D hard to call. With 3 bases removed from V and 10 bases from J, the gap between germline ends came to 13 bases. The germline CDR1 and CDR2 sequences are DFQATT and SNEGSKA (reference sequence). This CDR3 is built from 13 residues. The CDR3 coding sequence is TGCAGTGCTAGGCCCTTAGGAGTGTCACCCCTCCACTTT. This gives the protein CSARPLGVSPLHF.

This clonotype appeared many times. The rearrangement uses TRBV28 and TRBJ2-7; D remains unclear. CDR3 length equals 17 residues. The germline CDR1 and CDR2 sequences are MDHEN and SYDVKM. Trimming pared 3 bases from V and 1 base from J, leaving 19 bases between. The CDR3 region is CASSFGTHFSGSYEQYF. The DNA for the CDR3 is TGTGCCAGCAGTTTTGGCACGCATTTTTCGGGTTCCTACGAGCAGTACTTC.

The table lists this clonotype with many counts. The chain is built from TRBV12-3 or TRBV12-4 and TRBJ1-2; D call uncertain. Trimming pared 8 bases from V and 1 base from J, leaving 20 bases between. CDR3 length equals 16 residues. CDR3 loop: CASGPGPSSLNYGYTF. The CDR3 nucleotides are TGTGCCAGCGGGCCGGGCCCCAGTTCTCTTAACTATGGCTACACCTTC.

As to this clonotype: A much larger clone lies a single base off, so this may be a read error. The chain couples TRBV12-3 or TRBV12-4 to TRBJ1-6; D is undetermined. The CDR3 covers 14 residues. The CDR3 region is CASSLNGLPSHLHF. The CDR3 DNA reads as TGTGCCAGCAGTTTGAACGGGCTGCCCTCACACCTCCACTTT.

This clonotype was detected ten times or more. The rearrangement uses TRBV12-3 or TRBV12-4 and TRBJ1-2; maybe TRBD1 (6 bases). This CDR3 has 13 residues. The V and J ends lost 6 bases and 4 bases respectively, with 12 bases between them. The CDR3 spells CASRMTGLYGYTF. In DNA form, the CDR3 reads TGTGCCAGCAGGATGACAGGCCTCTATGGCTACACCTTC.